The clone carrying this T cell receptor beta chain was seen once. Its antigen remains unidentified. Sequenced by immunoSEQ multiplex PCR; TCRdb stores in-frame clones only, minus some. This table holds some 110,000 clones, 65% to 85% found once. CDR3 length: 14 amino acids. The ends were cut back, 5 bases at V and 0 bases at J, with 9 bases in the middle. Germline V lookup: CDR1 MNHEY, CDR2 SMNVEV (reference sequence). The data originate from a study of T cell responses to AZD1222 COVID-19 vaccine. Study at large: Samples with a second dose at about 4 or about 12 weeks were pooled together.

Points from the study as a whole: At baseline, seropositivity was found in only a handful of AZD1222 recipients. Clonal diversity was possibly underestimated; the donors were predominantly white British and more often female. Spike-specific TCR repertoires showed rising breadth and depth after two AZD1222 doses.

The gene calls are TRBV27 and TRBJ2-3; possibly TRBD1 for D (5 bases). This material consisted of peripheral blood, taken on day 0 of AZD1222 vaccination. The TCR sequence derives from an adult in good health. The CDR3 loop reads CASSPYRSTDTQYF. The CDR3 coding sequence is TGTGCCAGCAGTCCCTACAGGAGCACAGATACGCAGTATTTT.